This TCR beta chain derives from a study of blood T cells in healthy people across ages. A second PCR, run for roughly 7 to 11 cycles, used a sample-barcoded 5' primer plus a J-beta primer mix. TCRdb itself ran the 5' RACE reads through MiXCR, one entry per CDR3 protein. Among more than 800,000 distinct CDR3 sequences listed, around 45% were seen once. For this clonotype: Its cognate antigen is unknown.

Study-wide results and caveats: PBMCs went unsorted, and a conclusive naive versus antigen-experienced comparison was therefore prevented.

The CDR3 loop spans 12 amino acids. Looked up from germline, CDR1 is SGDLS and CDR2 is YYNGEE. V lost 3 bases and J 6 bases, leaving 9 bases between the germline ends. Caucasian individuals from Russia who were healthy and aged 6 to 90 acted as donors. This chain connects TRBV9 to TRBJ2-5; weak D call: TRBD2 (5 bases). The sequencing sample was made of blood. The receptor comes from a woman aged 60-75 years in good health. CDR3 in amino acids: CASSEDWQTQYF. The CDR3 nucleotides read TGTGCCAGCAGCGAGGACTGGCAGACCCAGTACTTC.